This T cell receptor (beta chain) was documented in a study of blood T cells in healthy people across ages. Study background: Capture by template switching was about one barcoded beta molecule per two T cells. Study-wide findings and caveats: Older age went with lower TCR beta diversity per million T cells, in a roughly linear way. When one million T cells were used, diversity estimates were thought to be underestimates.

The second PCR ran 7 to 11 cycles with a sample-barcoded 5' primer and J-beta primers. Using its own MiXCR run on the 5' RACE reads, TCRdb lists one record per CDR3 protein. The sample has about 1.7 million distinct CDR3 sequences, approximately 28% seen once. Germline CDR1 and CDR2: ENHRY and SYGVKD. V shed 1 base and J shed 2 bases, with 9 bases lying between them. This CDR3 has 14 residues. Peripheral blood, about 9.3 milliliters per donor, was collected. In the case of this clonotype: What it recognizes is unknown.

What was sequenced was blood. This receptor was taken from a young woman in good health. The J gene is TRBJ2-7, the V gene TRBV10-3, with a weak D call TRBD1 (5 bases). CDR3 region: CAISELDKTYEQYF. CDR3 nucleotides: TGTGCCATCAGTGAGTTGGACAAAACCTACGAGCAGTACTTC.